This TCR beta chain derives from a study of T cell changes during pregnancy in multiple sclerosis. Clones were read by immunoSEQ multiplex PCR, and TCRdb kept only the in-frame ones, dropping some. The sample consists of 69,000 or so clones, roughly 90% of them appearing once. CDR1 and CDR2 from the germline V gene are MNHEY and SVGAGI. V dropped 8 bases and J dropped 2; count of bases not matched to a gene: 3. The CDR3 has 14 amino acids. Source: CD4+ T cells from peripheral blood mononuclear cells, taken in the third trimester of pregnancy. The chain carries TRBV6-5 and TRBJ1-4; 9 bases map to TRBD1. This sequence was found in a female donor in good health, enrolled as a control in a pregnancy study. The CDR3, as DNA: TGTGCCAGCTCCGACAGGGGGACTAATGAAAAACTGTTTTTT. It translates to CASSDRGTNEKLFF.